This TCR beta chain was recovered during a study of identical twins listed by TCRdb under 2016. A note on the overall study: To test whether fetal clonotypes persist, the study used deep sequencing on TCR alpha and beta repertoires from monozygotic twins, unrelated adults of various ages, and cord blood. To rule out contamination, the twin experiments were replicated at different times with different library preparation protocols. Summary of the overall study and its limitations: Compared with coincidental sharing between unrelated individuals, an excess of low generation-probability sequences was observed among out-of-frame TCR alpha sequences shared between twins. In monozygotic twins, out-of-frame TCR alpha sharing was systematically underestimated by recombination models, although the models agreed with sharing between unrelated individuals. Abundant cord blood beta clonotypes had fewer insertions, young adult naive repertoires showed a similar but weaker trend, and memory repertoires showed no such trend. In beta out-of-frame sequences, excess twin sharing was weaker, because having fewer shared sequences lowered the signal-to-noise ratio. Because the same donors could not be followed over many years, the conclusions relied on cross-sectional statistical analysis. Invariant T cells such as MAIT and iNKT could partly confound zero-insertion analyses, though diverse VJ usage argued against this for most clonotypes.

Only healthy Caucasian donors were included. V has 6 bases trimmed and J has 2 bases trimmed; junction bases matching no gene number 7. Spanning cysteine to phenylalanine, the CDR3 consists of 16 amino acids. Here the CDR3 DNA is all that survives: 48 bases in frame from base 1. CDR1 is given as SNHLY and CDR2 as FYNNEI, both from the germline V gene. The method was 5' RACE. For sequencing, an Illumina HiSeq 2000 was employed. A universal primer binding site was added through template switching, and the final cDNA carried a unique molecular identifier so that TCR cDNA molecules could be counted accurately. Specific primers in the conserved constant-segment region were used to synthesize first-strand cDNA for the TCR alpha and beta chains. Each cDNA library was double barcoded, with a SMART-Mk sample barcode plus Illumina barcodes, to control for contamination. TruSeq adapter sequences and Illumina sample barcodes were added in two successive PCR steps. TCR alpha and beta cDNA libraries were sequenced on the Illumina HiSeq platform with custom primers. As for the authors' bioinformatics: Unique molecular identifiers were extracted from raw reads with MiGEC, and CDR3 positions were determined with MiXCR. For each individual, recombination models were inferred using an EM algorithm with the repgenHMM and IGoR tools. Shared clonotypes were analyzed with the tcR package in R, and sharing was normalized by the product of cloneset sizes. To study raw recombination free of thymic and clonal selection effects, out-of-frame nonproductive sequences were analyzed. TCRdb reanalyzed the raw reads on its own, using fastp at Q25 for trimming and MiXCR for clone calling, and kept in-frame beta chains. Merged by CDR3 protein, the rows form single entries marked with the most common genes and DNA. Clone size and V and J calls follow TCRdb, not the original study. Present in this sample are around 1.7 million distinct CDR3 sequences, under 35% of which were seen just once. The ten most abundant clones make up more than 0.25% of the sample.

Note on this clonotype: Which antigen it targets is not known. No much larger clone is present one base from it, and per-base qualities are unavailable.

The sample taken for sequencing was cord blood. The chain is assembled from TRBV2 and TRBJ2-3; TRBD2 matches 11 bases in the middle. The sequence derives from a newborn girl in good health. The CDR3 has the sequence CASRGLAGGSTDTQYF. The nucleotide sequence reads TGTGCCAGCAGGGGGCTAGCGGGGGGTTCCACAGATACGCAGTATTTT.